These T cell receptor beta chains were read from a single sample in a study of patients and donors after allogeneic stem cell transplantation. TCRdb re-called the RT-PCR reads through MiXCR, storing one row per CDR3 protein. The table shows more than 850,000 distinct CDR3 sequences, with 18% occurring only once. The sequenced sample was blood, either unsorted or a sorted T cell fraction (not recorded which). These TCRs come from a human donor who was either an allogeneic HSCT recipient or a stem cell or donor lymphocyte infusion donor (not recorded which). It is not recorded whose cells these are; they may come from a transplant donor. CDR3s include the opening cysteine and the closing phenylalanine or tryptophan. Size values are once, few and many counts, or a class for expanded clones, and some rows have none.

clone size	V gene	J gene	CDR3 protein
few	TRBV9	TRBJ1-2	CASSYGTGARSYTF
.	TRBV10-3	TRBJ1-2	CAIIQSLDSNYGYTF
.	TRBV20-1	TRBJ1-3	CSARDMEREEAIYF
few	TRBV5-4	TRBJ2-7	CASSSGQLAGIYEQYF
few	TRBV7-9	TRBJ2-3	CASSLRDVTDTQYF
many	TRBV5-1	TRBJ1-1	CASSAGNTEAFF
.	TRBV5-1	TRBJ2-1	CASSSDSSYEQFF
many	TRBV12-3/TRBV12-4	TRBJ1-1	CASSRDRGEAFF
.	TRBV25-1	TRBJ2-3	CASTSGRAPDTQYF
few	TRBV20-1	TRBJ1-5	CSGRQVYSNQPQHF
many	TRBV12-3/TRBV12-4	TRBJ2-7	CASSLTGGIHEQYF
.	TRBV29-1	TRBJ1-4	CSALGVNEKLFF
.	TRBV11-2	TRBJ2-3	CASSPRGGAADTQYF
.	TRBV27	TRBJ2-7	CASSPHGGYEQYF
.	TRBV12-3/TRBV12-4	TRBJ1-3	CASSLSGVSYENTIYF
few	TRBV2	TRBJ1-5	CASSEGGIFQPQHF
.	TRBV12-3/TRBV12-4	TRBJ1-1	CASSSPGALENTEAFF
.	TRBV6-5	TRBJ1-3	CASSYNSLSGNTIYF
.	TRBV6-2/TRBV6-3	TRBJ1-3	CASRGQISGNTIYF
many	TRBV4-2	TRBJ1-4	CASSPGTTNEKLFF
many	TRBV7-8	TRBJ2-1	CASSLAHHHAGYEQFF
few	TRBV12-3/TRBV12-4	TRBJ2-1	CASSTTRRGEQFF
.	TRBV9	TRBJ1-6	CASSVDGRMKSPLHF
.	TRBV20-1	TRBJ2-7	CSARVTPYEQYF
.	TRBV12-3/TRBV12-4	TRBJ2-1	CASSLAGLGSNEQFF
.	TRBV15	TRBJ1-1	CATSRANMGGTEAFF
.	TRBV3-1	TRBJ2-1	CASSQPTPGGRGNEQFF
.	TRBV7-2	TRBJ1-2	CASSRPRAGNYGYTF
.	TRBV4-1	TRBJ2-5	CASSQDGTDPETQYF
.	TRBV7-2	TRBJ1-6	CASSPLPDRGYRSPLHF
.	TRBV30	TRBJ2-7	CAYRGLYEQYF
.	TRBV12-3/TRBV12-4	TRBJ2-5	CASSLMAGPETQYF
.	TRBV2	TRBJ2-1	CASAIDRGSYNEQFF
few	TRBV20-1	TRBJ2-7	CSAREGTSGRVEQYF
.	TRBV25-1	TRBJ1-2	CASSDDGVGYGYTF
few	TRBV6-1	TRBJ1-5	CASSEFGTVIPNQPQHF
many	TRBV12-3/TRBV12-4	TRBJ1-5	CASSLATPGLGQPQHF
.	TRBV27	TRBJ2-7	CASSLQGIDYEQYF
.	TRBV7-2	TRBJ2-7	CASSLRTGLREQYF
.	TRBV7-6	TRBJ2-4	CASSPGGDKNIQYF
few	TRBV7-2	TRBJ2-1	CASSLGLAGRSAFF
.	TRBV15	TRBJ2-2	CATSRREGGTGELFF
many	TRBV4-2	TRBJ1-4	CASSQRVTNEKLFF
.	TRBV11-1	TRBJ2-2	CASSFGGRRDTGELFF
.	TRBV18	TRBJ1-1	CASSPKQGSHTEAFF
once	TRBV11-3	TRBJ2-2	CASSPRTYGELFF
.	TRBV19	TRBJ2-1	CASSIDGSSGEQFF
few	TRBV20-1	TRBJ1-1	CSARDRRRNTEAFF
.	TRBV20-1	TRBJ2-7	CSAGPGLTAGEQYF
.	TRBV6-2/TRBV6-3	TRBJ2-1	CASSYWLYNEQFF